The clone carrying this TCR beta chain was seen a handful of times. The antigen remains undetermined. The sample belongs to a study of T-cell memory formation after mild COVID-19. General observations from the study: Whereas later expanders leaned CD4+, clones contracting day 15 to 85 showed a balanced CD4/CD8 makeup. Cross-reactive memory apparently joined, as some responding clones appeared in pre-infection memory. Second-wave clones with a day 37 peak had unconfirmed SARS-CoV-2 specificity.

Libraries for TCRalpha and TCRbeta carried sample barcodes and unique molecular identifiers via 5'RACE. TCRdb reanalysed the 5' RACE reads using MiXCR and keeps one entry per CDR3 protein. The sample lists 120,000 to 150,000 distinct CDR3 sequences; approximately 21% were seen once. The germline gives CDR1 KGHSH, CDR2 LQKENI. CDR3 length equals 15 residues. V was pared by 0 bases and J by 7 bases, with 13 bases between. The sequenced material came from PBMCs or a T cell subset sorted from them (not recorded which). The chain uses TRBV18 and TRBJ2-1, with D perhaps TRBD1 (6 bases). The sequence was obtained from an adult woman who had mild COVID-19 (a few samples of this study predate the infection). Cell type and time point are not known. CDR3 sequence: CASSPPGHHGNEQFF. The CDR3 coding sequence is TGTGCCAGCTCACCACCGGGACACCACGGGAATGAGCAGTTCTTC.